This paragraph reports one TCR beta chain. Its cognate antigen has yet to be identified. Qualities for individual bases were not recorded, and no much larger clone is one base off. Library method: 5' RACE. The sequencing machine was an Illumina HiSeq 2500. A second roughly 6 to 12 cycle PCR used a sample-barcoded 5' primer and a J-beta primer mix. A template-switch 5' adaptor carrying 12 random nucleotides introduced a unique molecular identifier onto each TCR beta cDNA molecule. Each sample yielded at least 2.5 million CDR3-containing paired-end reads. The Mint cDNA synthesis kit, primed by a TRBC-specific oligonucleotide, was used to synthesize first-strand cDNA from all RNA. After uracil-DNA glycosylase treatment, a first 18-cycle PCR used universal primers M1SS and BC2_uni_R on all cDNA. In the authors' own workflow: For normalization, 1 million high-quality reads were randomly selected from each sample, with every read carrying a distinct molecular identifier. Instead of being binned into consensus sequences, reads with shared molecular identifiers were discarded. CDR3 identification, clonotype clustering and error correction used MiTCR with a Q25 quality threshold and the strictest error-elimination algorithm. Lower-bound total TCR beta diversity was estimated with a nonparametric unseen species model using Euler transformation. TCRdb reran the public reads through fastp at Q25 and MiXCR, keeping productive beta chains. Under each unique CDR3 protein, matching rows form one entry showing the most common genes and DNA. TCRdb assigned the V and J calls; the authors' analysis was not used. The sample table holds 550,000 to 750,000 distinct CDR3 sequences, of which around 21% were seen once. Roughly 3.6% of the sample goes to the ten largest clones.

V ends up 3 bases short and J 3 bases short, with an unmatched junction base count of 4. From the cysteine up to the phenylalanine, the CDR3 has a length of 14 residues. Only the CDR3 DNA stays, 42 bases, in frame from base 1. CDR1 is given as DFQATT and CDR2 as SNEGSKA, both from the germline V gene (reference sequence). The approximately 41 donors, aged about 6 to 100 years, were systemically healthy Caucasian individuals from Russia. Each donor gave roughly 11 milliliters of peripheral blood, drawn into EDTA-treated Vacutainer tubes. Ficoll-Paque density-gradient centrifugation was used to isolate PBMCs, with at least 7 million obtained per sample. Total RNA was extracted from PBMCs with Trizol reagent, with at least 5.5 micrograms obtained per sample. The percentages of naive CD45RAhigh/CD27high T cells were determined by flow cytometry on a PBMC aliquot from every donor. This sample is part of a study of blood T cells in healthy people across ages (dated by TCRdb to the mid-2010s). Regarding the study in general: Template switching captured roughly one uniquely barcoded TCR beta cDNA molecule per two T cells in model experiments. Four age groups were formed from the donors: young (average 16 years), middle-aged (around 41), aged (about 62) and long-lived (about 80). Age-related changes in TCR beta repertoire diversity were measured in the study by deep sequencing normalized with unique cDNA molecular identifiers. Donors of different ages were randomly distributed across sequencing lanes to avoid experimental bias. The study analyzed two additional independent replicas of 1 million unique cDNA reads from the same blood draw for two donors, one aged 18 to 30 and one aged 80 or older.

What the research found in general, with its limitations: The percentage of naive T cells measured by flow cytometry correlated strongly with observed TCR beta diversity. Total diversity estimates from one million sequenced T cells were considered lower bounds and underestimates. As age increased, observed TCR beta diversity per million T cells dropped in a roughly linear way, and a significant reduction was already evident by age 40. Because profiling used bulk unsorted PBMCs, naive and antigen-experienced compartments could not be compared conclusively. The CMV infection status of donors was not known, potentially confounding age-related changes in expanded clonotypes. Compared with the aged group, more naive CD4+ T cells, fewer expanded clones and increased TCR diversity were shown by the long-lived group, suggesting age selection.

The TCR sequence derives from a man between 65 and 80 years old in good health. Sequencing was done on a sample of blood. The chain uses TRBV20-1 and TRBJ2-1, with TRBD1 matching 8 junction bases. The bases are TGCAGTGCTAGCAGGGGGCCCTTCTACAATGAGCAGTTCTTC. The translation is CSASRGPFYNEQFF.